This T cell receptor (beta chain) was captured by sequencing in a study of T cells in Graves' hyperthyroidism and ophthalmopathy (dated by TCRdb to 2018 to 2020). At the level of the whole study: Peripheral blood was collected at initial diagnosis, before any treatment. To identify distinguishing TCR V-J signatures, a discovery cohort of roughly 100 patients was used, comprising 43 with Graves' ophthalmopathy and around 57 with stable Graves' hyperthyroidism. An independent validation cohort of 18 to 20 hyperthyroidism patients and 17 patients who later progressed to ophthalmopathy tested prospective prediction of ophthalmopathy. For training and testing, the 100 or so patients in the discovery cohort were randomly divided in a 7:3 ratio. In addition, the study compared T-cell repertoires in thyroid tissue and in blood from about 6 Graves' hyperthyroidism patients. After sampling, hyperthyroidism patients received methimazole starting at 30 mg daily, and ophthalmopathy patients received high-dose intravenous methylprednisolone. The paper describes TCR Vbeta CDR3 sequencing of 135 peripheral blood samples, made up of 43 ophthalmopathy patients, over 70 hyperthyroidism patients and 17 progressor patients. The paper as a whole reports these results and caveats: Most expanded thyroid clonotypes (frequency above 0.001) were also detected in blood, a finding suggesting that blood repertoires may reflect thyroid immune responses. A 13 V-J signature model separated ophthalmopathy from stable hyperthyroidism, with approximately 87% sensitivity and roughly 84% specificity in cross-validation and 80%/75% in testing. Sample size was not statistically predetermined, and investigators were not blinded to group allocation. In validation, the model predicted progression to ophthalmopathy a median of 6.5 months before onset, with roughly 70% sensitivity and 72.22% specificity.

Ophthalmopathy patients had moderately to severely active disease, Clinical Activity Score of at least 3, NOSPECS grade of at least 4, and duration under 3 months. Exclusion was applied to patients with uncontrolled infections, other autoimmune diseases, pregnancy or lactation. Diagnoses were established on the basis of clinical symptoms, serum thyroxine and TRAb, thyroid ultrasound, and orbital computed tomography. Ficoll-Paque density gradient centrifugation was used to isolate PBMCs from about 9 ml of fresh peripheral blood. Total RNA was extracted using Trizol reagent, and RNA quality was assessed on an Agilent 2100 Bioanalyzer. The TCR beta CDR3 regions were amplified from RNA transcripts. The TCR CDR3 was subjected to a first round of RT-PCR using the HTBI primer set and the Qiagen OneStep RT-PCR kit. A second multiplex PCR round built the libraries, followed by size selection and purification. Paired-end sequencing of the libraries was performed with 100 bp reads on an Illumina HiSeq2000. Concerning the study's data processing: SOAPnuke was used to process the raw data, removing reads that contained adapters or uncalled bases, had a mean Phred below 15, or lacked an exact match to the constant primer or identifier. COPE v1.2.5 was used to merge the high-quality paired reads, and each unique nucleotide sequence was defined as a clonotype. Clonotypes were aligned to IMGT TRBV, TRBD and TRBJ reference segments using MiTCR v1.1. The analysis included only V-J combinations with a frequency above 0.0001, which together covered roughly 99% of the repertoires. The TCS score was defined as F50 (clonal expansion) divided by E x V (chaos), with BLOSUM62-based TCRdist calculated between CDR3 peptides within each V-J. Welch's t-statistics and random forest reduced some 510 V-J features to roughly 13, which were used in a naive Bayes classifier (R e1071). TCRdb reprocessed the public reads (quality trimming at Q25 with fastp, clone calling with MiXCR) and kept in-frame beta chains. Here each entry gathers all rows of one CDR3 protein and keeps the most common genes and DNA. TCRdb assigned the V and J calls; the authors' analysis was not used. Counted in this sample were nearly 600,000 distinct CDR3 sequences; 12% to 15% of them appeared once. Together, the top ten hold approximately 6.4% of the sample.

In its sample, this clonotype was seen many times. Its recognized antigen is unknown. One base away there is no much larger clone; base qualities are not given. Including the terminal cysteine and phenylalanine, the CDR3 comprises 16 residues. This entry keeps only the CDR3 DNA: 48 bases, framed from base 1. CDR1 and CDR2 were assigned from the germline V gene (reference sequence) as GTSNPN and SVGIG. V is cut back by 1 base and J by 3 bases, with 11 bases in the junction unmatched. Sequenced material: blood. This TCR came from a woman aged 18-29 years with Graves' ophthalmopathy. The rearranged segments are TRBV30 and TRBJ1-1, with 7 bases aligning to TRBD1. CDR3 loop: CAWSGRGSFSDTEAFF. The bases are TGTGCCTGGAGTGGCAGGGGGTCATTTTCGGACACTGAAGCTTTCTTT.